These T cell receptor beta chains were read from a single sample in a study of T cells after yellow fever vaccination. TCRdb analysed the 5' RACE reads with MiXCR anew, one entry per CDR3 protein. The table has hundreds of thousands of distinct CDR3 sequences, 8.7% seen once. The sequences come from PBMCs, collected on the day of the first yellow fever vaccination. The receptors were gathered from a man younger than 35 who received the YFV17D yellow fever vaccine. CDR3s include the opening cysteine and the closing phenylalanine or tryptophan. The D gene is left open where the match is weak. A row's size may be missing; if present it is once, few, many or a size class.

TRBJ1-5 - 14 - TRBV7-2 CASSLQNSNQPQHF
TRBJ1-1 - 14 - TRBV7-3 CASSPRPANTEAFF
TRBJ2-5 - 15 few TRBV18 CASSPSDGLQETQYF
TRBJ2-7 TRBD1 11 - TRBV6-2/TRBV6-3 CASSYRDRQYF
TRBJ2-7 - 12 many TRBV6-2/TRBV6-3 CASSYSSYEQYF
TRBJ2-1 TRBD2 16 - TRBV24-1 CATSDRTSGGNNEQFF
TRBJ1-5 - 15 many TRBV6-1 CASSPQINSNQPQHF
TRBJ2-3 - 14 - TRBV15 CATSTPRGTDTQYF
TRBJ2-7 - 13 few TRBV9 CASSGGPTYEQYF
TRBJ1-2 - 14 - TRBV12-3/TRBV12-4 CASISLDYREGYTF
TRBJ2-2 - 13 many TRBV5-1 CASSQIGPGELFF
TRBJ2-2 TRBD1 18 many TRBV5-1 CASSPIPGTVANTGELFF
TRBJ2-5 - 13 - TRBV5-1 CASSLSPLETQYF
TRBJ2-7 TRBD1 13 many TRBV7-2 CASSRDRNNEQYF
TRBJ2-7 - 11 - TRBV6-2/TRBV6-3 CASSNWGEQYF
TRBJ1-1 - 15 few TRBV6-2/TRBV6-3 CASSQNFDRNGGAFF
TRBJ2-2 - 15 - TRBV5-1 CASSSAVRETGELFF
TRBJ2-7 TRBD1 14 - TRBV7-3 CASRYSGTGGEQYF
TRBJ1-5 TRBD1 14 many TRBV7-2 CASSLAGQGQPQHF
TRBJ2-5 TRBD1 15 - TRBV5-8 CASRTGTGGQETQYF
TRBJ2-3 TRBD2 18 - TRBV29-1 CSVLTGLAGGEITDTQYF
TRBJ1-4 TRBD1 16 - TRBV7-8 CASSSRTGAGSEKLFF
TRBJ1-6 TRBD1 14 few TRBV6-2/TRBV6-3 CATGTGGLFSPLHF
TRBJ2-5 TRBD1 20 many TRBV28 CASRGYGRFQDRGNGETQYF
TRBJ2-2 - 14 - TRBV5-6 CASSWDHFSGELFF
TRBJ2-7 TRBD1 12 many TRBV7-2 CASSLNRGEQYF
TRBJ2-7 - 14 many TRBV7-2 CASSLVVGAYEQYF
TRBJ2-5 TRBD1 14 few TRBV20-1 CSAIRQGSQETQYF
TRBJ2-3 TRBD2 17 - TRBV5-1 CASSSGLAGPSTDTQYF
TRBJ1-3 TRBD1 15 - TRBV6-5 CASSYSTGRPNTIYF
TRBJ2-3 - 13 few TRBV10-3 CAIMGQGGDTQYF
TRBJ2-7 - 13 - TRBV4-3 CASSLELAYEQYF